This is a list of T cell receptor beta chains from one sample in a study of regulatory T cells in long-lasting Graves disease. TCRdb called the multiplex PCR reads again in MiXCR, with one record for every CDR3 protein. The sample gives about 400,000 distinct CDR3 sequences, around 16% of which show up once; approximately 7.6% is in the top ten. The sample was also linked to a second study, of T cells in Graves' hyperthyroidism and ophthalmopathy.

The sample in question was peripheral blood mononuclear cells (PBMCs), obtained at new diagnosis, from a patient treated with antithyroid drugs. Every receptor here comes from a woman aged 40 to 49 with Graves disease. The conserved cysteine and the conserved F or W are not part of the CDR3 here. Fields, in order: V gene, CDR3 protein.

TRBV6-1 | ANGQGPYEQY
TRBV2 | ASRVEGGSTDTQY
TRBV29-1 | SVETGTGYGYT
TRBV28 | ASSSQGLYGYT
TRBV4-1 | ASSPTGTGRSYEQY
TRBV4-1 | ASSQDGTTDTGNTEAF
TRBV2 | ASNRLLAGIYEQY
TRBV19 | ASSPGTRQH
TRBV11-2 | ASSLALADSKSTQY
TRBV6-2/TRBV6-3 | ASSYGLRQGGNTEAF
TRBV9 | ASSVESSGNTGELF
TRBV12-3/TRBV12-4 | ASSLMGQGEETQY
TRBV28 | ASSTRLAGKSSYNEQF
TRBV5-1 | ASLRDGSTDTQY
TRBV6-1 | ASRAIYEQY
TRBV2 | ASSDGGTQH
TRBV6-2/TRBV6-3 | ASRLGDRPGMGEQY
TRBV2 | ASRGGHVNTGELF
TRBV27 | ASSGELGRGEQF
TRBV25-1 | ASSDPSSYEQY
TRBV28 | ASSLARPTVKLF
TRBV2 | ASTRLAGGNEQF
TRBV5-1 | ASSLQSGGELF
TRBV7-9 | ASSPGGHSTGELF
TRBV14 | ASSQETTGDYGYT
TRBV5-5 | ASSLKTGPAQETQY
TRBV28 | ASSLGLADPTDTQY
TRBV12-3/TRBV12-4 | AIMGPSGEQY
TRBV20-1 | SADRGQVHTEAF
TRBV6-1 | ASNVGNSNQPQH
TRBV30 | AWQEWGTVNEQF
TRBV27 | ASSRGGRYTEAF
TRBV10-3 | AIASGTQETQY
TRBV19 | ASSTGAAGRPQH
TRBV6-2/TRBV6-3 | ASSYRGAETQY
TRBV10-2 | ASSHLAGGPTGELF
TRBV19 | ASSPREQETQY
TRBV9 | ASSPMAGSYNEQF
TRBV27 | ASSVGQGGNSPLH
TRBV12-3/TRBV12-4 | ASRPRGQGYGYT
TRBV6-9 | ASSYRLAGADEQF
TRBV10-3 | ANLLAGGTETQY
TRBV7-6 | ASREWERSNEQF